One and the same sample provided the 15 T cell receptor beta chains below, sequenced in a study of shared clonotypes between healthy human individuals. Assay used: immunoSEQ multiplex PCR; TCRdb lists only in-frame clones, some missing. The table lists roughly 2 million clones, about 95% of them singletons. Naive CD8 isolation took CD45RO-negative cells positively selected for CCR7 and excluded terminally differentiated effector memory CD45RA+ cells. The specimen was naive CD8+ T cells sorted from blood. These receptors were obtained from a man aged 18 to 29 in good health.

DNA of the CDR3: TGCAGCGCACAGGGCGTTAGCACAGATACGCAGTATTTT. Encoded protein: CSAQGVSTDTQYF. The chain combines TRBV29-1 with TRBJ2-3; D is perhaps TRBD1 (6 bases). This CDR3 comprises 13 residues. The V and J ends lost 7 bases and 0 bases respectively, with 11 bases between them. Germline V lookup: CDR1 SQVTM, CDR2 ANQGSEA.

This chain joins TRBV29-1 and TRBJ2-7; D assignment may be TRBD1 or TRBD2 (6 bases each). Trimming left V 1 base short and J 4 bases short, with 14 bases between. In germline, CDR1 is SQVTM, CDR2 ANQGSEA. This CDR3 contains 14 residues. The CDR3 sequence is CSVEATRGQYEQYF. The DNA for the CDR3 is TGCAGCGTTGAAGCAACCCGGGGGCAATACGAGCAGTACTTC.

The V gene is TRBV2, the J gene TRBJ2-7, with D unclear. V was cut by 3 bases and J by 9 bases, with 18 bases left in between. Germline loops: CDR1 SNHLY, CDR2 FYNNEI. The CDR3 covers 14 residues. The CDR3 coding sequence is TGTGCCAGCAGTGACCAGGAATCCCCTTATGTGCAGTACTTC. Translated, it gives CASSDQESPYVQYF.

V and J are TRBV5-1 and TRBJ2-5; D perhaps matches TRBD2 (5 bases). The germline V and J ends were trimmed by 1 base and 4 bases, with 8 bases remaining between them. CDR1 SGHRS and CDR2 YFSETQ come from the germline V gene. The CDR3 covers 13 residues. The CDR3: CASSLIGIETQYF. The CDR3 nucleotides are TGCGCCAGCAGCTTGATCGGGATAGAGACCCAGTACTTC.

The rearrangement uses TRBV12-5 and TRBJ2-5, with D maybe TRBD1 (5 bases). The CDR3 consists of 15 residues. Per the germline V gene, CDR1 is LGHNT and CDR2 is FRNRAP. V was cut by 0 bases and J by 2 bases, with 10 bases left in between. The CDR3 region is CASGLVLRQQETQYF. As DNA, the CDR3 is TGTGCTAGTGGTTTGGTACTAAGACAGCAAGAGACCCAGTACTTC.

CDR3 nucleotide sequence: TGCAGCGTTGAGTCCGATACGCAGTATTTT. Translating gives CSVESDTQYF. The chain combines TRBV29-1 with TRBJ2-3, with no clear D. V lost 3 bases and J 6 bases, leaving 4 bases between the germline ends. CDR3 length equals 10 residues. Germline V gene sequence: CDR1 SQVTM, CDR2 ANQGSEA.

The rearrangement joins TRBV6-5 to TRBJ2-7; 11 bases are shared with TRBD2. Trimming cost V 4 bases and J 0 bases; bases outside gene matches: 2. Germline CDR1 and CDR2: MNHEY and SVGAGI. CDR3 size: 15 residues. The DNA for the CDR3 is TGTGCCAGCAGTTCCACTAGCGGGAGCTCCTACGAGCAGTACTTC. It translates to CASSSTSGSSYEQYF.

This chain connects TRBV4-1 to TRBJ1-1, with unresolved D. Germline values: CDR1 MGHRA, CDR2 YSYEKL. V gave up 0 bases and J gave up 1 base, with 9 bases separating them. This CDR3 has 15 amino acids. CDR3 protein: CASSQEEETNTEAFF. CDR3 in DNA: TGCGCCAGCAGCCAAGAAGAGGAGACGAACACTGAAGCTTTCTTT.

V gene TRBV7-9 combines with J gene TRBJ2-5; TRBD2 agrees at 9 bases. The CDR3 runs to 17 residues. Trimming cost V 5 bases and J 4 bases; bases outside gene matches: 14. Germline V gene sequence: CDR1 SEHNR, CDR2 FQNEAQ (reference sequence). The CDR3 sequence: CASSESGRSPYGETQYF. CDR3 DNA: TGTGCCAGCAGCGAAAGCGGGAGGTCCCCATACGGAGAGACCCAGTACTTC. The entire variable domain, with the rest obtained from reference TRBV7-9 and TRBJ2-5, is as follows: DTGVSQNPRHKITKRGQNVTFRCDPISEHNRLYWYRQTLGQGPEFLTYFQNEAQLEKSRLLSDRFSAERPKGSFSTLEIQRTEQGDSAMYLCASSESGRSPYGETQYFGPGTRLLVL.

This clone was seen a single time. V gene TRBV29-1 combines with J gene TRBJ2-3; 11 positions agree with TRBD1. The length of the CDR3 is 15 residues. Germline V gene lookup returns CDR1 SQVTM and CDR2 ANQGSEA. The V and J ends lost 5 bases and 5 bases, in that order; junction bases with no gene match: 9. CDR3 DNA sequence: TGCAGCGTTAATGGACAGGGGGCCTACTTAGATACGCAGTATTTT. As protein: CSVNGQGAYLDTQYF.

The genes are TRBV7-2 and TRBJ2-3; a weak D match, TRBD1 (6 bases). From germline, CDR1 is SGHTA and CDR2 FQGNSA. With 1 base removed from V and 0 bases from J, the gap between germline ends came to 11 bases. This CDR3 contains 16 residues. The CDR3 loop is CASSLDRVASTDTQYF. CDR3 nucleotides: TGTGCCAGCAGCTTAGACAGGGTCGCTAGCACAGATACGCAGTATTTT.

This chain connects TRBV7-2 to TRBJ2-5; D is unclear. V was clipped by 1 base and J by 3 bases, with 12 bases between them. From germline, CDR1 is SGHTA and CDR2 FQGNSA. This CDR3 is built from 15 residues. The CDR3 loop reads CASSLVPALEETQYF. CDR3 nucleotide sequence: TGTGCCAGCAGCTTAGTCCCCGCCTTGGAAGAGACCCAGTACTTC.

The chain has TRBV4-3 and TRBJ2-7; D perhaps matches TRBD1 (6 bases). CDR1 is LGHNA, CDR2 YSLEER, per germline. This CDR3 is 15 amino acids long. V was cut by 5 bases and J by 2 bases, with 16 bases left in between. The DNA of the CDR3 is TGCGCCAGCAGCTCCCGGACAGCCACGGCCTACGAGCAGTACTTC. Protein sequence: CASSSRTATAYEQYF.

In its sample, this clone was seen once. In nucleotides, the CDR3 is TGTGCCAGCAGGGATGGGGCTAGCGGGTTTGGTGGGACCCAGTACTTC. Translated, it gives CASRDGASGFGGTQYF. The chain employs TRBV2 and TRBJ2-5, with 8 bases fitting TRBD2. Germline CDR1 is SNHLY and CDR2 is FYNNEI. The CDR3 is 16 amino acids. The V segment lost 6 bases and the J segment 7 bases; nucleotides outside the gene matches: 16.

The chain is built from TRBV28 and TRBJ1-4, with D tentatively TRBD1 (5 bases). From germline, CDR1 is MDHEN and CDR2 SYDVKM. The V end was cut by 3 bases, the J end by 8 bases, with 16 bases between. The CDR3 extends over 15 amino acids. The CDR3 reads CASSFRFQGEEKLFF. CDR3 coding DNA: TGTGCCAGCAGTTTTAGGTTCCAGGGAGAGGAAAAACTGTTTTTT.